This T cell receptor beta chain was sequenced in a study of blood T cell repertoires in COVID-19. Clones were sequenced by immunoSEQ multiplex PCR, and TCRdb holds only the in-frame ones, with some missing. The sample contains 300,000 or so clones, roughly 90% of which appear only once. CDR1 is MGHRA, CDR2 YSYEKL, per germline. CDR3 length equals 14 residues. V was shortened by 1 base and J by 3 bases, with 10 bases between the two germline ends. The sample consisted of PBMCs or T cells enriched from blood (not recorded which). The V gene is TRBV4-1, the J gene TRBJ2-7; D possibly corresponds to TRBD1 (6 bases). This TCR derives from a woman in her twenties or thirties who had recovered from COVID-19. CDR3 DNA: TGCGCCAGCAGCCAAGGGGGACAAAGCTACGAGCAGTACTTC. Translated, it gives CASSQGGQSYEQYF.